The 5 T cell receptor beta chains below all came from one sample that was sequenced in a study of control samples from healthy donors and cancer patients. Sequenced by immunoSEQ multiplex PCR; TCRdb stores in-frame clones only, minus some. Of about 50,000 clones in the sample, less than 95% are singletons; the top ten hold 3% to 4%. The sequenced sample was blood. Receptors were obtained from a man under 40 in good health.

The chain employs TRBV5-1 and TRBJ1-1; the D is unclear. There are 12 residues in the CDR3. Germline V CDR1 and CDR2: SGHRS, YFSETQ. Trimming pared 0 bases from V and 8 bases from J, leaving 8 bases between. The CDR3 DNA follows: TGCGCCAGCAGCTTGGCGGGGATGGAAGCTTTCTTT. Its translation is CASSLAGMEAFF.

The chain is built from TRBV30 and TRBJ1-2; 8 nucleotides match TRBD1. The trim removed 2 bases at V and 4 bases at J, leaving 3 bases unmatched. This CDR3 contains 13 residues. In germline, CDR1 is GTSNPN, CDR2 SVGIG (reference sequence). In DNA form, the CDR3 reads TGTGCCTGGAGTAAGGACAGGGCCTATGGCTACACCTTC. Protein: CAWSKDRAYGYTF. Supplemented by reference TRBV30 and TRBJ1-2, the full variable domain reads SQTIHQWPATLVQPVGSPLSLECTVEGTSNPNLYWYRQAAGRGLQLLFYSVGIGQISSEVPQNLSASRPQDRQFILSSKKLLLSDSGFYLCAWSKDRAYGYTFGSGTRLTVV.

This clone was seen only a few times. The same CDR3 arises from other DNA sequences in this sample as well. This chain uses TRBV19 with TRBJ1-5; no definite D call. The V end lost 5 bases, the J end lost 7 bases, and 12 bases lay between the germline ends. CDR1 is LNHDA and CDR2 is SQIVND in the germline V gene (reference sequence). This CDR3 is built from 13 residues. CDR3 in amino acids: CASSRGSRQPQHF. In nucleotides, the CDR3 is TGTGCCAGTAGTCGAGGGTCCCGGCAGCCCCAGCATTTT.

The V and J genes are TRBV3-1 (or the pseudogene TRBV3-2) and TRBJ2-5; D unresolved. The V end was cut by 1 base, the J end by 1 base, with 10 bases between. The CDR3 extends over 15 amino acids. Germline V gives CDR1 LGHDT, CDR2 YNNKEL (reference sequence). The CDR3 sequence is CASSQGGNSQETQYF. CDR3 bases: TGTGCCAGCAGCCAAGGCGGCAACAGCCAAGAGACCCAGTACTTC.

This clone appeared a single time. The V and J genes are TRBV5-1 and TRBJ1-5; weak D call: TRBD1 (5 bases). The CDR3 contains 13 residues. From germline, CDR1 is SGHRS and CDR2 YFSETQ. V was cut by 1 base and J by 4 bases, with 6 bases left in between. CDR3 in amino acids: CASSLSGNQPQHF. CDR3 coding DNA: TGCGCCAGCAGCTTGTCAGGGAATCAGCCCCAGCATTTT.